These 14 T cell receptor beta chains originate from one sample sequenced in a study of spatial heterogeneity in lung cancer. Each CDR3 protein gets one entry after TCRdb re-called the 5' RACE reads with MiXCR. The table includes roughly 75,000 distinct CDR3 sequences, less than 15% detected once. The sample's time point: sample taken at primary tumor resection. From tumor, nontumor lung or frozen PBMC, whole RNA was taken unsorted for sequencing. The sequencing used PBMCs, collected at surgery. These receptor sequences come from a male donor with early-stage non-small cell lung cancer.

This clonotype occurred many times. The gene calls are TRBV20-1 and TRBJ2-7, with D possibly matching TRBD1 (6 bases). V lost 1 base to trimming and J lost 5 bases, with 18 bases between them. CDR1 and CDR2 from the germline V gene are DFQATT and SNEGSKA (reference sequence). This CDR3 is 15 amino acids long. In DNA, the CDR3 is TGCAGTGCTAGAGGGGCAGGGGAAACTAACGACGAGCAGTACTTC. Translated: CSARGAGETNDEQYF.

This clonotype was counted between two and nine times. The chain employs TRBV12-3 or TRBV12-4 and TRBJ2-7; no definite D call. CDR3 length: 14 residues. Trimming pared 7 bases from V and 0 bases from J, leaving 13 bases between. The CDR3 region has the DNA TGTGCCAGCACCTCCGGTGGAACCTCCTACGAGCAGTACTTC. Translated: CASTSGGTSYEQYF.

The J gene is TRBJ2-1, the V gene TRBV20-1, with D perhaps given as TRBD1 or TRBD2 (5 bases each). Trimming cost V 4 bases and J 7 bases, with 17 bases left between them. Germline CDR1 DFQATT, CDR2 SNEGSKA (reference sequence). The CDR3 is made up of 14 amino acids. The CDR3 sequence is CSAMGPPVRNEQFF. The CDR3 DNA is TGCAGTGCTATGGGACCGCCTGTTCGAAATGAGCAGTTCTTC.

The rearrangement links TRBV10-1 to TRBJ2-1, with D tentatively TRBD1 (6 bases). There are 14 residues in the CDR3. CDR1 is WNHNN, CDR2 SYGVQD, per germline (reference sequence). V was shortened by 2 bases and J by 7 bases, with 12 bases between the two germline ends. CDR3 in DNA: TGCGCCAGCAGTGAGGTTGAGGGGGTAAATGAGCAGTTCTTC. Encoded protein: CASSEVEGVNEQFF.

The chain combines TRBV24-1 with TRBJ2-3, with D maybe TRBD1 (6 bases). CDR1 is KGHDR, CDR2 SFDVKD, per germline. The CDR3 is 15 residues long. V was pared by 1 base and J by 4 bases, with 11 bases between. DNA of the CDR3: TGTGCCACCAGTGATTTAACAGGGAACGCAGATACGCAGTATTTT. This codes for CATSDLTGNADTQYF.

This clonotype was detected a few times. The V gene is TRBV2, the J gene TRBJ2-2, with 8 positions matching TRBD2. Germline V lookup: CDR1 SNHLY, CDR2 FYNNEI. The junction had 12 bases not matched to a gene; V was cut back by 8 bases and J by 4 bases. The CDR3 has 16 residues. For the CDR3, the DNA is TGTGCCAGCGGGCCCGGGAGGGCCGATTTCACCGGGGAGCTGTTTTTT. Its translation: CASGPGRADFTGELFF.

This clonotype turned up a few times. This chain joins TRBV20-1 and TRBJ1-1; 11 bases fit TRBD1. The CDR3 is 13 residues long. Germline V gene lookup returns CDR1 DFQATT and CDR2 SNEGSKA (reference sequence). With V trimmed by 5 bases and J by 5 bases, 4 bases remained unmatched. The CDR3, as DNA: TGCAGTGCTGGGACAGGGGGGAGGACTGAAGCTTTCTTT. This encodes CSAGTGGRTEAFF.

The chain recombines TRBV7-2 with TRBJ2-1; the D gene could be TRBD1 or TRBD2 (5 bases each). The V and J ends lost 3 bases and 7 bases respectively, with 7 bases between them. Germline CDR1 SGHTA, CDR2 FQGNSA. There are 12 residues in the CDR3. The CDR3 spells CASSFWGNEQFF. In DNA, the CDR3 is TGTGCCAGCAGCTTTTGGGGGAATGAGCAGTTCTTC.

This clonotype came up many times. This rearrangement joins TRBV7-8 to TRBJ2-3; 12 bases fit TRBD2. The V segment lost 5 bases and the J segment 11 bases; nucleotides outside the gene matches: 11. CDR3 length equals 15 residues. CDR1 and CDR2 from the germline V gene are SGHVS and FQNEAQ. CDR3 region: CASSLALAGGMGQYF. The CDR3 nucleotides read TGTGCCAGCAGCCTCGCACTAGCGGGGGGCATGGGGCAGTATTTT. Full variable domain (remainder filled in from reference TRBV7-8 and TRBJ2-3): GAGVSQSPRYKVAKRGQDVALRCDPISGHVSLFWYQQALGQGPEFLTYFQNEAQLDKSGLPSDRFFAERPEGSVSTLKIQRTQQEDSAVYLCASSLALAGGMGQYFGPGTRLTVL.

The rearrangement joins TRBV7-2 to TRBJ2-3, with TRBD1 identical over 10 bases. Trimming cost V 4 bases and J 4 bases; bases outside gene matches: 5. Germline CDR1 reads SGHTA; CDR2 reads FQGNSA. This CDR3 is built from 15 residues. This CDR3 is CASSSGQGSADTQYF. In DNA, the CDR3 is TGTGCCAGCAGCTCGGGACAGGGGAGCGCAGATACGCAGTATTTT.

This clonotype was picked up many times. The rearrangement uses TRBV2 and TRBJ2-1; 7 bases are shared with TRBD2. Germline lookup yields CDR1 SNHLY and CDR2 FYNNEI. The junction had 8 bases not matched to a gene; V was cut back by 3 bases and J by 9 bases. The length of the CDR3 is 14 residues. The CDR3 sequence: CASSDLLAISEQFF. CDR3 DNA sequence: TGTGCCAGCAGTGACTTACTAGCGATCAGTGAGCAGTTCTTC.

The V and J genes are TRBV7-8 and TRBJ1-4; D gene uncertain. CDR3 size: 13 residues. The ends were cut back, 3 bases at V and 5 bases at J, with 7 bases in the middle. Germline values: CDR1 SGHVS, CDR2 FQNEAQ. This CDR3 is CASSLTENEKLFF. The CDR3 DNA follows: TGTGCCAGCAGCTTGACGGAGAATGAAAAACTGTTTTTT. The full variable domain, its missing parts supplied by reference TRBV7-8 and TRBJ1-4, is GAGVSQSPRYKVAKRGQDVALRCDPISGHVSLFWYQQALGQGPEFLTYFQNEAQLDKSGLPSDRFFAERPEGSVSTLKIQRTQQEDSAVYLCASSLTENEKLFFGSGTQLSVL.

The chain combines TRBV14 with TRBJ2-1, with TRBD2 identical over 7 bases. Looked up from germline, CDR1 is SGHDN and CDR2 is FVKESK. CDR3 length: 13 residues. Trimming cost V 1 base and J 8 bases; bases outside gene matches: 2. CDR3 protein: CASSQVAGYEQFF. CDR3 DNA sequence: TGTGCCAGCAGCCAAGTAGCGGGCTATGAGCAGTTCTTC.

This clonotype was seen only a few times. The chain has TRBV10-2 and TRBJ2-5, with 8 bases fitting TRBD2. Germline V gene data show CDR1 as WSHSY and CDR2 as SAAADI. V lost 3 bases and J lost 5; bases outside the gene matches: 5. The CDR3 has 14 residues. CDR3 protein: CASSDPGLGETQYF. Written as DNA, the CDR3 is TGCGCCAGCAGTGACCCGGGACTAGGGGAGACCCAGTACTTC.